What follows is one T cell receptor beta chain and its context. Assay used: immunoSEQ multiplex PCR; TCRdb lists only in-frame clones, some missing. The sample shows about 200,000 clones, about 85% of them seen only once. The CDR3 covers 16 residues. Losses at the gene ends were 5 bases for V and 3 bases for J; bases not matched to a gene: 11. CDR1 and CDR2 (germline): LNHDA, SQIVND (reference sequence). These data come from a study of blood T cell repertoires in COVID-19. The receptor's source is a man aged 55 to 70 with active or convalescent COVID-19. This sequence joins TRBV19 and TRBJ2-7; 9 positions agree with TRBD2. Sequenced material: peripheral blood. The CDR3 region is CASSPGTSHPDYEQYF. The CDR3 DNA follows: TGTGCCAGTAGTCCCGGGACTAGCCATCCGGACTACGAGCAGTACTTC. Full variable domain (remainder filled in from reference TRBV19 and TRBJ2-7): DGGITQSPKYLFRKEGQNVTLSCEQNLNHDAMYWYRQDPGQGLRLIYYSQIVNDFQKGDIAEGYSVSREKKESFPLTVTSAQKNPTAFYLCASSPGTSHPDYEQYFGPGTRLTVT.